This T cell receptor beta chain was recorded in a study of immune cell composition in non-small cell lung cancer (dated 2017 in TCRdb). Study-wide context: Histologic subtype, mostly lung adenocarcinoma or squamous cell carcinoma, was determined with H&E together with p63, CK5, Napsin A and TTF-1 immunohistochemistry. Using Adaptive Biotechnologies, the researchers ran TCR-beta sequencing on around 33 paired NSCLC tumour and non-adjacent lung specimens, along with about two dozen tumour-only specimens. A handful of tumour specimens that had TCR-beta data belonged to rare histological subtypes and were left out of the subtype comparisons. In supplementary cohort #1, which comprised around 11 lung adenocarcinoma cases, paired tumour/lung TCR-beta sequencing was performed and TIL populations were generated so that tumour reactivity could be assessed.

CDR1 MGHRA and CDR2 YSYEKL were looked up in the germline V gene. The CDR3 sequence holds 15 residues, the cysteine and phenylalanine included. The read is trimmed to its CDR3 DNA, 45 bases read in frame from base 1. V sheds 3 bases and J sheds 2 bases, leaving 14 bases between their ends. Comments on this clone: Its specific antigen is unknown. The record has no base qualities; no much larger clone is one base away.

Genomic DNA was isolated with the QIAamp DNA kit from frozen aliquots of single-cell suspensions that had not been sorted. The tumour samples consisted of surgically resected non-small cell lung cancer tissue. Tissues were received within 2 hours of resection and were immediately processed into single-cell suspensions. Tissue was mechanically dissociated and enzymatically digested with DNase I, collagenase I and hyaluronidase for approximately 31 minutes at 37 °C, then filtered and RBC-lysed. A two-step multiplex PCR was used to amplify TCR-beta CDR3 regions from genomic DNA, and Illumina-compatible adaptors were added in the second step. As a commercial immunoSEQ service, TCR-beta immunosequencing was carried out on an Illumina platform. The original methods were these. Repertoires were summarised as Top 10 Clones, the percentage of T-cell templates from the ten most frequent sequences, and productive clonality. Values of productive clonality ranged from 0 to 1, with a monoclonal population indicated by a value of 1. Tumour-associated clones, identified using log10 scatter plots, were defined as sequences that made up at least 0.1% of tumour T-cell templates and were not found in the matched non-adjacent lung. Student's t-tests were used for two-group comparisons, ANOVA was used for stages, and linear regression was used for relationships, with analyses conducted in GraphPad Prism7 and R. The immuneACCESS repertoire file appears here via TCRdb, limited to in-frame rearrangements. These files lack a portion of the clones; in checked studies, under half of the deficit traces to unresolved V genes, and the cause of the others is not known. D and trimming come from the DNA, and the V and J calls and clone size come from that table. The sample yields around 6,700 clones; 70% were counted once. Roughly 4.4% of the sample is in the top ten clones.

Overall study outcomes, separate from this receptor: Top 10 clone scores and productive clonality were significantly higher in lung squamous cell carcinoma than in lung adenocarcinoma tumours. Across 10 adenocarcinoma cases, the maximal tumour-associated clone frequency showed a strong correlation with TIL tumour reactivity, but overall clonality showed no such correlation. Only roughly nine cases were included in the reactivity cohort, and sequence sharing between tumour-reactive clones and the dominant in vivo tumour-associated clones was not shown. Nearly half of NSCLC cases had tumour-associated clones >0.5%, with 75% to 80% of squamous carcinomas showing such clones compared with 33% of adenocarcinomas. No significant correlation was found between tumour TCR-beta clonality and smoking pack-years.

The sample comprised lung tumor tissue. The chain couples TRBV4-1 to TRBJ2-7; possibly the D gene is TRBD1, per 5 matching bases. This TCR came from a human donor with non-small cell lung cancer. The base sequence is TGCGCCAGCAGCCACCGAACAGGTTCCCCCTACGAGCAGTACTTC. This sequence encodes CASSHRTGSPYEQYF.